The clone carrying this T cell receptor beta chain was recorded many times. This sample was included in a study of CD8+CD57+ T cells in acquired aplastic anemia. The TCR beta profiling, which covered VDJ combination and CDR3 sequence, was carried out using genomic DNA as the template. TCRdb reprocessed the reads with MiXCR, giving one entry per CDR3 protein. Of roughly 170,000 distinct CDR3 sequences detected, around 60% appear once; the ten largest clones hold 45% to 50%. The CDR3 covers 13 residues. V was shortened by 6 bases and J by 5 bases, with 10 bases between the two germline ends. Germline CDR1 reads SGHDN; CDR2 reads FVKESK.

Specimen: sorted CD4+, CD8+, or CD8+CD57+ T cells (not recorded which) from PBMCs. This chain connects TRBV14 to TRBJ1-4, with a possible D match to TRBD1 (5 bases). The clonotype originates from a human donor in good health. Here the CDR3 reads CASRGTENEKLFF. The DNA for the CDR3 is TGTGCCAGCAGAGGGACGGAGAATGAAAAACTGTTTTTT. The full variable domain, in which reference TRBV14 and TRBJ1-4 provide the parts outside the CDR3, is EAGVTQFPSHSVIEKGQTVTLRCDPISGHDNLYWYRRVMGKEIKFLLHFVKESKQDESGMPNNRFLAERTGGTYSTLKVQPAELEDSGVYFCASRGTENEKLFFGSGTQLSVL.